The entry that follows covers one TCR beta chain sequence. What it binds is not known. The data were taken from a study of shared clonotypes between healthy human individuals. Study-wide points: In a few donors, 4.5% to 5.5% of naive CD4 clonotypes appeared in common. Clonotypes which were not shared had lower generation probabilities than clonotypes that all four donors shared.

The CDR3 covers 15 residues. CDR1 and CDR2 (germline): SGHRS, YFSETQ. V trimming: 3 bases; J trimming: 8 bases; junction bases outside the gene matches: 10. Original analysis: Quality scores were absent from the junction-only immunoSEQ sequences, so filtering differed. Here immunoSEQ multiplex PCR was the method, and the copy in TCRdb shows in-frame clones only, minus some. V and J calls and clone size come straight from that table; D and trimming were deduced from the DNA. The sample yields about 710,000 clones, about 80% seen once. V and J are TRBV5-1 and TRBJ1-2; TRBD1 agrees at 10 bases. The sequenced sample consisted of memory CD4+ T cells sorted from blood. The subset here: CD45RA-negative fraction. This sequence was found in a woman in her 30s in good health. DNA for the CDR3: TGCGCCAGCAGCTCTAGGACAGGGGGTATCGAAGGCTACACCTTC. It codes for CASSSRTGGIEGYTF.